Below, one T cell receptor (beta chain) is given with its context. Antigen: not known. This sample stems from a study of T cells in narcolepsy. Study at large: Patients with NT1 or NT2 and healthy control donors were enrolled.

Germline lookup yields CDR1 MDHEN and CDR2 SYDVKM. This CDR3 has 11 amino acids. The table came from immunoSEQ multiplex PCR; TCRdb's copy has only in-frame clones and leaves some out. Counted here are roughly 38,000 clones, over 75% occurring once; the ten biggest clones make up about 1.6%. Study-level findings and limits: Reportedly, autoreactive clonotypes were serially detected in patients' blood but not controls'.

This clonotype originated in a human donor with narcolepsy. The sequenced material came from CD45RA- memory CD4+ T cells from PBMCs. The chain joins TRBV28 to TRBJ2-5; D remains unclear. The DNA end favors TRBJ2-7, so the J call may be wrong. CDR3 residues: CASSLRHEQYF. DNA of the CDR3: TGTGCCAGCAGTTTGAGGCACGAGCAGTACTTC.